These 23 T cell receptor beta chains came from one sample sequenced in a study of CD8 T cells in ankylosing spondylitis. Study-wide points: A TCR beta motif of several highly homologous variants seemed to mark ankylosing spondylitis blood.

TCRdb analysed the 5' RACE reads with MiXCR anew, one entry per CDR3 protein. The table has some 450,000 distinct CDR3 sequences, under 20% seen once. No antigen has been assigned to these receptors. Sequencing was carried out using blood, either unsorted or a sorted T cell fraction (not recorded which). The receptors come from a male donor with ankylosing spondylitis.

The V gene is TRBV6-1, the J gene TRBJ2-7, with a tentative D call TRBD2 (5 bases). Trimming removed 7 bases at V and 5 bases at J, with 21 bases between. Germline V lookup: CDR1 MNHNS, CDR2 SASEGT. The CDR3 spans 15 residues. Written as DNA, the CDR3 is TGTGCCAGCATCCCGGAGGTCCCGCGGAAAAACGAGCAGTACTTC. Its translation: CASIPEVPRKNEQYF.

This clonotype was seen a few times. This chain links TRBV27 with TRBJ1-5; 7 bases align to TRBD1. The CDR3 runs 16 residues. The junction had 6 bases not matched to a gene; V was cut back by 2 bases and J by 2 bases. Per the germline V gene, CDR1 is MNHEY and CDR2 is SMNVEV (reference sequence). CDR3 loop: CASSLTGRGGNQPQHF. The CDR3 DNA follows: TGTGCCAGCAGTTTAACGGGCAGGGGGGGCAATCAGCCCCAGCATTTT.

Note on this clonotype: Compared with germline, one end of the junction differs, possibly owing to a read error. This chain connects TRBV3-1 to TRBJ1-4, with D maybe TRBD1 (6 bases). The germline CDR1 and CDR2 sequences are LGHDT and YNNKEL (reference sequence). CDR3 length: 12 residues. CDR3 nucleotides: TGTGCCAGCAGCCAAAGGGGGTCCCCCCTGATTTTT. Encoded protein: CASSQRGSPLIF. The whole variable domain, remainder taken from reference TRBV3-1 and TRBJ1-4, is DTAVSQTPKYLVTQMGNDKSIKCEQNLGHDTMYWYKQDSKKFLKIMFSYNNKELIINETVPNRFSPKSPDKAHLNLHINSLELGDSAVYFCASSQRGSPLIFGSGTQLSVL.

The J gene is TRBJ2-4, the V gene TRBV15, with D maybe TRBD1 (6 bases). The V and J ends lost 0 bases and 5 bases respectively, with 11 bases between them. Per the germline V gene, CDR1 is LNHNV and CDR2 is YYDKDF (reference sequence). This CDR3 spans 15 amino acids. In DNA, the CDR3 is TGTGCCACCAGCAGAGATAGGGGGAAAGAAAACATTCAGTACTTC. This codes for CATSRDRGKENIQYF. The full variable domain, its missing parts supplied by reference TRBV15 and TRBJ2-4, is DAMVIQNPRYQVTQFGKPVTLSCSQTLNHNVMYWYQQKSSQAPKLLFHYYDKDFNNEADTPDNFQSRRPNTSFCFLDIRSPGLGDTAMYLCATSRDRGKENIQYFGAGTRLSVL.

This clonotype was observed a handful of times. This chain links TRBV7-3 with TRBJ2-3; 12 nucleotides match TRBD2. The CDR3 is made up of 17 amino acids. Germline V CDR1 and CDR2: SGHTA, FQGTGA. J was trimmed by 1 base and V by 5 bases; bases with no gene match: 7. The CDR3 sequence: CASSTGLAGRGTDTQYF. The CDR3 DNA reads TGTGCCAGCAGCACCGGACTAGCGGGGCGGGGCACAGATACGCAGTATTTT.

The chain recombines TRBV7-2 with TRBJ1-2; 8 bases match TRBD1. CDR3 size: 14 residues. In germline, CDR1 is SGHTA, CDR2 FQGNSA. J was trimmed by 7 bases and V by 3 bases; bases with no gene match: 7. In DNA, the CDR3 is TGTGCCAGCAGCTTGGGCAGGGGGCTGAGTGGCTACACCTTC. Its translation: CASSLGRGLSGYTF. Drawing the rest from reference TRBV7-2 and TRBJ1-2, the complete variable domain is GAGVSQSPSNKVTEKGKDVELRCDPISGHTALYWYRQSLGQGLEFLIYFQGNSAPDKSGLPSDRFSAERTGGSVSTLTIQRTQQEDSAVYLCASSLGRGLSGYTFGSGTRLTVV.

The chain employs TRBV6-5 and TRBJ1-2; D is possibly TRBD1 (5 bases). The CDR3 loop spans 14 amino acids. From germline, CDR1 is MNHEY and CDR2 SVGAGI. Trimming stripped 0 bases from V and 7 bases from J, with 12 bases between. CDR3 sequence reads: CASSYSREGFGYTF. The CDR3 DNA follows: TGTGCCAGCAGTTACTCCAGGGAGGGATTTGGCTACACCTTC.

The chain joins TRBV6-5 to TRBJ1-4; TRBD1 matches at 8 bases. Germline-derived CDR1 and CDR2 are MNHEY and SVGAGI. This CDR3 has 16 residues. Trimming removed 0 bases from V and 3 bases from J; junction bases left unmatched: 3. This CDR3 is CASSYSSQGANEKLFF. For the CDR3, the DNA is TGTGCCAGCAGTTACTCGTCACAGGGGGCTAATGAAAAACTGTTTTTT.

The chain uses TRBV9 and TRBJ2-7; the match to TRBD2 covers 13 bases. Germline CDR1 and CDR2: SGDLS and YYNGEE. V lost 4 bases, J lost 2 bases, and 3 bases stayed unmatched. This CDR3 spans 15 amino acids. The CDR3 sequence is CASSSGTSGAYEQYF. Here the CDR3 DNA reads TGTGCCAGCAGCTCCGGGACTAGCGGGGCCTACGAGCAGTACTTC. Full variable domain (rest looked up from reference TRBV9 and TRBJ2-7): DSGVTQTPKHLITATGQRVTLRCSPRSGDLSVYWYQQSLDQGLQFLIQYYNGEERAKGNILERFSAQQFPDLHSELNLSSLELGDSALYFCASSSGTSGAYEQYFGPGTRLTVT.

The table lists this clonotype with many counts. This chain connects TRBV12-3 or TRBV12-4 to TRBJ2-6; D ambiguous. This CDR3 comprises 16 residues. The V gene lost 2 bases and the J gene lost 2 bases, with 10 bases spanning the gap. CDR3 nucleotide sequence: TGTGCCAGCAGTTTAAGACAACCTCCTGGGGCCAACGTCCTGACTTTC. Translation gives CASSLRQPPGANVLTF.

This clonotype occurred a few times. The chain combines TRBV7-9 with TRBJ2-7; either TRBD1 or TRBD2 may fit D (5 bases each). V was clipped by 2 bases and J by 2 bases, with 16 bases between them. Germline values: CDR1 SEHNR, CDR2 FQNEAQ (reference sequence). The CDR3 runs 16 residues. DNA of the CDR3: TGTGCCAGCAGCTTACCTCTTGGCCAGGGAGCCTACGAGCAGTACTTC. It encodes CASSLPLGQGAYEQYF.

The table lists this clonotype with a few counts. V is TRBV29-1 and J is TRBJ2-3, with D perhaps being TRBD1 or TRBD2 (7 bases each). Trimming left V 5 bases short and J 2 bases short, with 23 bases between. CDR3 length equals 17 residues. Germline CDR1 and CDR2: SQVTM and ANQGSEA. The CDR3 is CSVFVQGEGASTDTQYF. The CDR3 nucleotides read TGCAGCGTTTTCGTCCAGGGGGAGGGGGCATCCACAGATACGCAGTATTTT.

The CDR3 region is CASSTATGGDETQYF. The CDR3 DNA reads TGTGCCAGCAGCACCGCGACAGGGGGCGATGAGACCCAGTACTTC. V gene TRBV21-1 combines with J gene TRBJ2-5; the table's D call, TRBD1, was not checked against the DNA. TRBV21-1 is reported as a pseudogene. The CDR3 extends over 15 amino acids.

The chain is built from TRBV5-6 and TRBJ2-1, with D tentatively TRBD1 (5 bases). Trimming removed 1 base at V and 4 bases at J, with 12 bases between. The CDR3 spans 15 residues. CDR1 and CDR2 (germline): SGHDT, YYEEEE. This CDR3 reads CASSLWGAWYNEQFF. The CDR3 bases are TGTGCCAGCAGCTTGTGGGGCGCCTGGTACAATGAGCAGTTCTTC.

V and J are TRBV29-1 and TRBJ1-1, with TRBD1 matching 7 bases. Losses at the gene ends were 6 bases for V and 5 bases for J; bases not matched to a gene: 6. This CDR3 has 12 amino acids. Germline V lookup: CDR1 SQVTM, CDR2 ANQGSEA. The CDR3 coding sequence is TGCAGCGTCGAGACAGGGAGAACTGAAGCTTTCTTT. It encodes CSVETGRTEAFF.

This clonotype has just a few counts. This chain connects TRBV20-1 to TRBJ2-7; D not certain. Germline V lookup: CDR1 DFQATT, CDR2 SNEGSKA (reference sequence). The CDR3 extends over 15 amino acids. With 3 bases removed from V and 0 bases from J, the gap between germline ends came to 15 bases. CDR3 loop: CSASSAAFSSYEQYF. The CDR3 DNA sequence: TGCAGTGCTAGTTCTGCGGCCTTTAGCTCCTACGAGCAGTACTTC.

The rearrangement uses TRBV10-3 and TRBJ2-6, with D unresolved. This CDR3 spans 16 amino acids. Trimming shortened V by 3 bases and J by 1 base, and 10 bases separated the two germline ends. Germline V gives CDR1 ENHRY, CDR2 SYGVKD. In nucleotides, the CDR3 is TGTGCCATCAGTGATTTGGCTGGGTCTGGGGCCAACGTCCTGACTTTC. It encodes CAISDLAGSGANVLTF.

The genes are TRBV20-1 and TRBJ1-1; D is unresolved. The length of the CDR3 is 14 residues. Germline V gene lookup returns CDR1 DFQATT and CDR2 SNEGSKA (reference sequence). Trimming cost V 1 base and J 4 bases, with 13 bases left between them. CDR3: CSARVPGISTEAFF. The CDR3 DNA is TGCAGTGCTAGAGTTCCCGGGATTTCCACTGAAGCTTTCTTT.

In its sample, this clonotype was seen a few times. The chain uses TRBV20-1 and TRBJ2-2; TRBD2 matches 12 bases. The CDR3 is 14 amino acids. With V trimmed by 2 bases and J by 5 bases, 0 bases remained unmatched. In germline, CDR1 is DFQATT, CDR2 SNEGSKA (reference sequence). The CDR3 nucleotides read TGCAGTGCTAGACTAGCGGGAGGGACCGGGGAGCTGTTTTTT. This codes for CSARLAGGTGELFF.

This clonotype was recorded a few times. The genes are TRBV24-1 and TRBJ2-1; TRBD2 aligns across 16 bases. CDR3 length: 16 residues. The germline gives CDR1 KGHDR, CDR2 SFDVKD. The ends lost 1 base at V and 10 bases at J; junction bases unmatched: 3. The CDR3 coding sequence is TGTGCCACCAGTGATTTAAAGGGACTAGCGGGAGGGGAGCAGTTCTTC. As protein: CATSDLKGLAGGEQFF.

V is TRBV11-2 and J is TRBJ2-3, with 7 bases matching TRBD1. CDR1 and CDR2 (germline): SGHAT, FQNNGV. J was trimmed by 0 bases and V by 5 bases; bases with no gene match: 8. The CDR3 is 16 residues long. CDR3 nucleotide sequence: TGTGCCAGCAGCGCAAGACAGGGCACTAGCACAGATACGCAGTATTTT. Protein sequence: CASSARQGTSTDTQYF.

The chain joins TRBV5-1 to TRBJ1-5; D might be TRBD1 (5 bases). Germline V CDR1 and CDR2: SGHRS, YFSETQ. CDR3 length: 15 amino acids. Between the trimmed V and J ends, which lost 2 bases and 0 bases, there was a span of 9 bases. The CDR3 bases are TGCGCCAGCAGCTTCGGAGGGGATAGCAATCAGCCCCAGCATTTT. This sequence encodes CASSFGGDSNQPQHF.

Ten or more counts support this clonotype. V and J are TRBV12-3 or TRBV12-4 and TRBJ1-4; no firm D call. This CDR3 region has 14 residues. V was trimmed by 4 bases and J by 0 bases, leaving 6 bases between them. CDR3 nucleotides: TGTGCCAGCAGTTCCGGGGCAACTAATGAAAAACTGTTTTTT. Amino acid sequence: CASSSGATNEKLFF.